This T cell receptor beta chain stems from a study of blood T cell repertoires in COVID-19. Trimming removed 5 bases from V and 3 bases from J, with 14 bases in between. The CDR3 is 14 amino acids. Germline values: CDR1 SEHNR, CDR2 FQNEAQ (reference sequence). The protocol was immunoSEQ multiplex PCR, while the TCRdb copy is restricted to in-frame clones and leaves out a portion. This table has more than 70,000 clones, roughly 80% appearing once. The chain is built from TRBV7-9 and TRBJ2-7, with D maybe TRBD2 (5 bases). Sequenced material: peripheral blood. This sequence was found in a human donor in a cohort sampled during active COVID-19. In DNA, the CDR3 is TGTGCCAGCAGCCCTACCACAACTAGCTACGAGCAGTACTTC. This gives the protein CASSPTTTSYEQYF.